This T cell receptor (beta chain) was identified during a study of technical replicates of blood from several donors. Germline V gene data show CDR1 as SGHRS and CDR2 as YFSETQ. Trimming removed 5 bases from V and 1 base from J, with 8 bases in between. The CDR3 loop spans 13 amino acids. Here immunoSEQ multiplex PCR was the method, and the copy in TCRdb shows in-frame clones only, minus some. This table has about 81,000 clones, roughly 96% appearing once. This clone was observed a single time. The chain combines TRBV5-1 with TRBJ2-3, with a tentative D call TRBD2 (5 bases). This TCR derives from a human donor in good health. The sample comprised T cells isolated from PBMCs. The CDR3 DNA reads TGCGCCAGCAGGCTGGAGGGCACAGATACGCAGTATTTT. Translation gives CASRLEGTDTQYF.